Given below is one TCR beta chain in context. Documented treatment: oral pan-JAK inhibitor, 5-10 mg twice daily. These data belong to a study of CD8+ T cells in alopecia areata. The CDR3 spans 17 residues. Trimming stripped 4 bases from V and 0 bases from J, with 18 bases between. The germline V gene encodes CDR1 SGHVS and CDR2 FNYEAQ. Extracted RNA was reverse transcribed into cDNA, the sequencing template. Generated by immunoSEQ multiplex PCR, the TCRdb table keeps only in-frame clones and is missing some. The table shows tens of thousands of clones, with around nine tenths occurring only once. The specimen comprised CD8+ T cells sorted from blood, sampled at week 24, from a patient treated with tofacitinib. This sequence originates from a human donor with alopecia areata. This chain connects TRBV7-6 to TRBJ2-5; maybe TRBD2 (7 bases). CDR3 nucleotide sequence: TGTGCCAGCAGCTCAACCCTGAGGGGGGGTTACCAAGAGACCCAGTACTTC. Translation gives CASSSTLRGGYQETQYF.